Each of the 3 T cell receptor beta chains below was sequenced from the same sample in a study of T cell clones after liver transplantation. Here immunoSEQ multiplex PCR was the method, and the copy in TCRdb shows in-frame clones only, minus some. Of tens of thousands of clones in the sample, more than 75% were seen once. Specimen: CD4+ T cells from blood, collected before liver transplant. The origin of the receptors is a human donor who received a liver transplant.

For the CDR3, the DNA is TGTGCCAGCAGCTCGACCGGGACAGGGGTCGGGGATGAGCAGTTCTTC. Translation gives CASSSTGTGVGDEQFF. The chain employs TRBV4-2 and TRBJ2-1, with 10 bases identical to TRBD1. The length of the CDR3 is 16 residues. Trimming removed 5 bases from V and 8 bases from J; junction bases left unmatched: 12. CDR1 is LGHNA, CDR2 YNFKEQ, per germline.

Only one count was recorded for this clone. The rearrangement uses TRBV29-1 and TRBJ2-1; 14 nucleotides agree with TRBD2. Germline V gene sequence: CDR1 SQVTM, CDR2 ANQGSEA. The V and J ends lost 6 bases and 4 bases, in that order; junction bases with no gene match: 8. This CDR3 comprises 16 residues. The CDR3 loop reads CSVDKGTSGSYNEQFF. CDR3 sequence (DNA): TGCAGCGTCGACAAGGGGACTAGCGGGAGTTACAATGAGCAGTTCTTC.

The chain joins TRBV5-1 to TRBJ2-7; 8 positions match TRBD2. The CDR3 has 13 residues. In germline, CDR1 is SGHRS, CDR2 YFSETQ. With 3 bases clipped from V and 3 bases from J, the junction kept 2 bases outside the gene matches. CDR3 nucleotides: TGCGCCAGCAGCTCGGGGGGGTTCTACGAGCAGTACTTC. Protein sequence: CASSSGGFYEQYF.